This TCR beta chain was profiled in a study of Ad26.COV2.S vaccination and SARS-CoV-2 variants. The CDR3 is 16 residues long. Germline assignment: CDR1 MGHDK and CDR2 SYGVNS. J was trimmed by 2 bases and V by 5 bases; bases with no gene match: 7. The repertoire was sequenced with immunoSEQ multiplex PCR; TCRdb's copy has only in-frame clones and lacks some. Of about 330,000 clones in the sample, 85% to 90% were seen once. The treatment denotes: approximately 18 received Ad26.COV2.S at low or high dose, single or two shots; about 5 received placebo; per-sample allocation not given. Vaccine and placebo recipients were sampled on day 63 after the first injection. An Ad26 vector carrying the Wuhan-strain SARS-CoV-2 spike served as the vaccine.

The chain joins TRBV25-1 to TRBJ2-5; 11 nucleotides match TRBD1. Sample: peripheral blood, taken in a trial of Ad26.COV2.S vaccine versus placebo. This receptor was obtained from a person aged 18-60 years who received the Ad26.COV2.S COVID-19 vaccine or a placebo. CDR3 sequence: CASSPLWDRGQETQYF. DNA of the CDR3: TGTGCCAGCAGTCCCCTTTGGGACAGGGGGCAAGAGACCCAGTACTTC.